This T cell receptor (beta chain) was identified during a study of shared clonotypes between healthy human individuals. This CDR3 spans 11 amino acids. Germline-derived CDR1 and CDR2 are DFQATT and SNEGSKA (reference sequence). V gave up 7 bases and J gave up 7 bases, with 11 bases separating them. TCRdb keeps only in-frame clones here, not all; method: immunoSEQ multiplex PCR. The profile shows 2 million to 2.5 million clones, about 90% of them singletons. The specimen sequenced was naive CD4+ T cells from PBMCs. Subset given: CD45RA+ positively selected. The chain has TRBV20-1 and TRBJ2-1; D may be TRBD2 (6 bases). This clonotype was sampled from a man in his late teens or twenties in good health. Some clones in this sample may be carry-over from other donors' samples. The CDR3 spells CSVTRGNEQFF. The CDR3 DNA follows: TGCAGTGTAACTCGGGGGAATGAGCAGTTCTTC.